A single sample gave rise to the 8 T cell receptor beta chains below, sequenced in a study of cytomegalovirus exposure and HLA in healthy donors. Sequenced by immunoSEQ multiplex PCR; TCRdb stores in-frame clones only, minus some. The top ten clones hold about a tenth of a sample with 150,000 to 200,000 clones, around nine tenths of them seen once. Sequencing was carried out using PBMCs. The receptors shown here come from a woman aged 18-29 years in good health and CMV-seropositive.

This clone showed up just once. This rearrangement joins TRBV19 to TRBJ1-2; 8 bases are a match to TRBD1. V was clipped by 7 bases and J by 7 bases; unmatched bases: 14. The CDR3 runs 15 residues. CDR1 and CDR2 from the germline V gene are LNHDA and SQIVND (reference sequence). The CDR3, as DNA: TGTGCCAGTACCCCTCAGGACAGGGAATCGGCTGGCTACACCTTC. Amino acid sequence: CASTPQDRESAGYTF.

The V call is TRBV27, the J call TRBJ2-1; 7 bases are shared with TRBD2. The junction had 8 bases not matched to a gene; V was cut back by 4 bases and J by 8 bases. The CDR3 is 14 amino acids. CDR1 is MNHEY and CDR2 is SMNVEV in the germline V gene (reference sequence). CDR3: CASSSRLAGYEQFF. The CDR3 DNA follows: TGTGCCAGCAGTTCCAGACTAGCTGGATATGAGCAGTTCTTC.

The count of this clone is one. The rearrangement links TRBV5-1 to TRBJ1-1; unclear D gene. This CDR3 contains 12 residues. V lost 1 base and J lost 3, with 4 bases in between. Germline CDR1 reads SGHRS; CDR2 reads YFSETQ. DNA for the CDR3: TGCGCCAGCAGCTTGCATCACACTGAAGCTTTCTTT. It specifies CASSLHHTEAFF.

V usage is TRBV19 and J usage is TRBJ2-7; TRBD2 aligns across 9 bases. The CDR3 totals 20 residues. The V segment lost 3 bases and the J segment 0 bases; nucleotides outside the gene matches: 18. Germline V gives CDR1 LNHDA, CDR2 SQIVND (reference sequence). The CDR3 DNA reads as TGTGCCAGTAGTATCCGACTTCCCCTCGGGACTAGCCTGAGCTCCTACGAGCAGTACTTC. Translation gives CASSIRLPLGTSLSSYEQYF. The full variable domain, completed using reference TRBV19 and TRBJ2-7, is DGGITQSPKYLFRKEGQNVTLSCEQNLNHDAMYWYRQDPGQGLRLIYYSQIVNDFQKGDIAEGYSVSREKKESFPLTVTSAQKNPTAFYLCASSIRLPLGTSLSSYEQYFGPGTRLTVT.

The rearrangement uses TRBV29-1 and TRBJ1-1; D is ambiguous. Germline V gives CDR1 SQVTM, CDR2 ANQGSEA. The CDR3 covers 16 residues. The ends were cut back, 2 bases at V and 2 bases at J, with 18 bases in the middle. CDR3 amino acids: CSVEFLWYSQNTEAFF. CDR3 in DNA: TGCAGCGTTGAATTTTTATGGTACAGCCAAAACACTGAAGCTTTCTTT.

The chain recombines TRBV4-1 with TRBJ2-5, with D perhaps matching TRBD1 (5 bases). Trimming pared 1 base from V and 4 bases from J, leaving 16 bases between. CDR1 and CDR2 from the germline V gene are MGHRA and YSYEKL. The CDR3 covers 16 residues. CDR3: CASSQAPPPGLETQYF. In DNA, the CDR3 is TGCGCCAGCAGCCAAGCGCCGCCGCCAGGGCTAGAGACCCAGTACTTC.

The rearrangement joins TRBV9 to TRBJ2-4, with TRBD1 as a possible D gene (5 bases). This CDR3 region has 14 residues. The germline V gene has CDR1 SGDLS and CDR2 YYNGEE. V gave up 0 bases and J gave up 10 bases, with 14 bases separating them. In DNA, the CDR3 is TGTGCCAGCAGCGTAGAAGGGGCAGTCGGGATTCAGTACTTC. Its protein is CASSVEGAVGIQYF.

DNA of the CDR3: TGTGCCAGCTCCCCCGGTTTGTCAGGGGCGGAAAATGAGCAGTTCTTC. As protein: CASSPGLSGAENEQFF. This rearrangement joins TRBV18 to TRBJ2-1; D is perhaps TRBD1 (6 bases). This CDR3 contains 16 residues. V dropped 6 bases and J dropped 7 bases, with 22 bases sitting between them. Germline values: CDR1 KGHSH, CDR2 LQKENI.